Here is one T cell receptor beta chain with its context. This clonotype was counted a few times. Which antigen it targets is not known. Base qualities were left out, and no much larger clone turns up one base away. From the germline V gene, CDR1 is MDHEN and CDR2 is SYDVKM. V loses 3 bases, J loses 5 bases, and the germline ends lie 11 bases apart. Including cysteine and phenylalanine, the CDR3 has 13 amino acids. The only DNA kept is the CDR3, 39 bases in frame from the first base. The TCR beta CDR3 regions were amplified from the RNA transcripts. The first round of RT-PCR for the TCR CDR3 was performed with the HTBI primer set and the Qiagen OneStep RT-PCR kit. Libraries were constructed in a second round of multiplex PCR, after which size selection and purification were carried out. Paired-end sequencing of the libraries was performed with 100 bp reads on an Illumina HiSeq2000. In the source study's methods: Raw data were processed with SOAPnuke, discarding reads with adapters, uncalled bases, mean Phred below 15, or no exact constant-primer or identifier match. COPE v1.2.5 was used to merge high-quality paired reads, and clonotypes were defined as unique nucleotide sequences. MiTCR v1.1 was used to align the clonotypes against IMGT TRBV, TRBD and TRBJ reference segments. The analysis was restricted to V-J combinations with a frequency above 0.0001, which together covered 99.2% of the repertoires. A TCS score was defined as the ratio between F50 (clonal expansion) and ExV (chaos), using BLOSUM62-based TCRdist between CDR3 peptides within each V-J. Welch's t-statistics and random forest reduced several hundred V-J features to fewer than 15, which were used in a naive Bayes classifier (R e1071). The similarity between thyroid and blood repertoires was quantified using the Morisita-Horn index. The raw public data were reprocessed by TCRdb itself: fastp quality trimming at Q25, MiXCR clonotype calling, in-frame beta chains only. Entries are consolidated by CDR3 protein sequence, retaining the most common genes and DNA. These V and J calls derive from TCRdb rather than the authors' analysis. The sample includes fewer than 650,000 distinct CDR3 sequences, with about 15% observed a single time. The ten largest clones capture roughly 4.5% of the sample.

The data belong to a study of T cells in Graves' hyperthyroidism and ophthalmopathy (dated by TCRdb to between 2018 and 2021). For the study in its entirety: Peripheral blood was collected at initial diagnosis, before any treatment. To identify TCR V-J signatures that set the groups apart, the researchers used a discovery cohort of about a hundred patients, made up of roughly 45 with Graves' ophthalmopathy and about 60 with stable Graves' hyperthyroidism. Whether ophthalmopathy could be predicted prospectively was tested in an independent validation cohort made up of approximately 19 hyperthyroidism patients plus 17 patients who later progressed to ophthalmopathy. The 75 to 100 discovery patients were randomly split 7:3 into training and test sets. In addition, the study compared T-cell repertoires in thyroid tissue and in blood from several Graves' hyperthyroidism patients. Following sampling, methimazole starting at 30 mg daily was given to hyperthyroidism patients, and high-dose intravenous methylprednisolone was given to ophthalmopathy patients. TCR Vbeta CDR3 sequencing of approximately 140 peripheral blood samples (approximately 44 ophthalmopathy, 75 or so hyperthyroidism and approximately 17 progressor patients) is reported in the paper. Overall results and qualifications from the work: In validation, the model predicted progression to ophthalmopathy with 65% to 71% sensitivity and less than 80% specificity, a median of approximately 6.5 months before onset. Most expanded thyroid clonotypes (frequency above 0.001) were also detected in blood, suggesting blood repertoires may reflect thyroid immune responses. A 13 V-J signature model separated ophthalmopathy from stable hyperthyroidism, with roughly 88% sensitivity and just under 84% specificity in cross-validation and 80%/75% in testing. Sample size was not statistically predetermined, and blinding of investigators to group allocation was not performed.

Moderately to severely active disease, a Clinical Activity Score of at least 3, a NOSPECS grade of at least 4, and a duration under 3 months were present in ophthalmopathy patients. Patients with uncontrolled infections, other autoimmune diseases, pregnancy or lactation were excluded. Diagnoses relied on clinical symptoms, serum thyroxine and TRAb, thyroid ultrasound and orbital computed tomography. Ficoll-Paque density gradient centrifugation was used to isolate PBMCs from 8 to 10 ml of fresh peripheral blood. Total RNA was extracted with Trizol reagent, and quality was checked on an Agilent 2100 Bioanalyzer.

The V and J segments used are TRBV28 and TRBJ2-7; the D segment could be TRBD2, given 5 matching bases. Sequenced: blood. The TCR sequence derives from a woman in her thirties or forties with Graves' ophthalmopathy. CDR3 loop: CASSFLVGDEQYF. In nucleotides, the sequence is TGTGCCAGCAGTTTTTTGGTCGGGGACGAGCAGTACTTC.